The 29 T cell receptor beta chains below all came from one sample that was sequenced in a study of HIV-infected patients and healthy controls. cDNA was made from about 480 ng RNA using alpha and beta constant primers. Each of the alpha and beta chains got its own library through chain-specific third strand synthesis with indices. Each CDR3 protein is one row after TCRdb ran MiXCR on the 5' RACE reads. The sample holds a few thousand distinct CDR3 sequences, around 30% seen once. Follow-up blood was drawn about 14 weeks, roughly three months, after antiretroviral therapy began. Whole blood was used without fractionation, so all unsorted peripheral T cells were included. Sequences were derived from blood, sampled during antiretroviral therapy. These TCRs come from an adult with HIV infection.

This chain uses TRBV5-8 with TRBJ2-5; D might be TRBD1 (5 bases). The V gene lost 4 bases and the J gene lost 4 bases, with 14 bases spanning the gap. Germline V gives CDR1 SGHTS, CDR2 YDEGEE. The CDR3 sequence is 14 residues long. The CDR3 loop is CASSPGRQRETQYF. In DNA form, the CDR3 reads TGTGCCAGCAGCCCCGGGCGACAGCGAGAGACCCAGTACTTC.

In regard to this clonotype: Possible read error: a much larger clone is one base away. The V and J genes are TRBV2 and TRBJ1-4, with D possibly TRBD1 on 5 matching bases. Germline V gene data show CDR1 as SNHLY and CDR2 as FYNNEI. V was shortened by 4 bases and J by 8 bases, with 20 bases between the two germline ends. This CDR3 spans 16 amino acids. The CDR3 loop reads CASSGGSHDSGEKLFF. Here the CDR3 DNA reads TGTGCCAGCAGTGGAGGAAGCCATGACAGCGGGGAAAAACTGTTTTTT.

Relative to its sample, this clonotype is medium-sized. The V call is TRBV7-6, the J call TRBJ2-2, with D uncertain. The CDR3 contains 13 residues. From germline, CDR1 is SGHVS and CDR2 FNYEAQ. V shed 7 bases and J shed 6 bases, with 12 bases lying between them. The DNA for the CDR3 is TGTGCCAGCATTCCCAGCTCGCCCGGGGAGCTGTTTTTT. It yields the protein CASIPSSPGELFF.

The chain recombines TRBV3-1 with TRBJ2-3, with D hard to call. Germline CDR1 and CDR2: LGHDT and YNNKEL (reference sequence). CDR3 size: 11 residues. V shed 4 bases and J shed 4 bases, with 3 bases lying between them. The DNA for the CDR3 is TGTGCCAGCAGCCGATCAGATACGCAGTATTTT. This encodes CASSRSDTQYF.

The chain employs TRBV7-6 and TRBJ2-2; a weak D match, TRBD2 (6 bases). This CDR3 is 13 amino acids long. Trimming took off 5 bases at V and 3 bases at J, with 7 bases between the two ends. CDR1 is SGHVS, CDR2 FNYEAQ, per germline. CDR3 DNA sequence: TGTGCCAGCAGCGGGGGGTACACCGGGGAGCTGTTTTTT. Translation gives CASSGGYTGELFF.

This clonotype was seen many times. As DNA, the CDR3 is TGTGCCAGCAGCTTGGACAGGGGAGTGTTTGAAAAACTGTTTTTT. Residues: CASSLDRGVFEKLFF. The chain joins TRBV13 to TRBJ1-4; 9 bases are shared with TRBD1. The J segment lost 7 bases and the V segment lost 3 bases, leaving 6 bases of the junction unmatched. This CDR3 is built from 15 residues. The germline V gene has CDR1 PRHDT and CDR2 FYEKMQ (reference sequence).

This CDR3 reads CASSLTGEQETQYF. The CDR3 DNA follows: TGTGCCAGCAGCTTGACAGGGGAACAAGAGACCCAGTACTTC. This chain links TRBV5-6 with TRBJ2-5; 7 bases fit TRBD1. CDR1 is SGHDT and CDR2 is YYEEEE in the germline V gene. Trimming cost V 1 base and J 2 bases; bases outside gene matches: 2. The CDR3 covers 14 residues.

In its sample, this clonotype is medium-sized. The rearrangement joins TRBV7-2 to TRBJ1-5; D uncertain. The CDR3 contains 15 residues. Germline CDR1 SGHTA, CDR2 FQGNSA. Trimming left V 2 bases short and J 3 bases short, with 11 bases between. DNA for the CDR3: TGTGCCAGCAGCTTAAGGTCAGGATACAATCAGCCCCAGCATTTT. Protein: CASSLRSGYNQPQHF.

By sample fraction, this clonotype is medium-sized. The genes are TRBV6-5 and TRBJ2-1, with 8 bases that match TRBD1. In germline, CDR1 is MNHEY, CDR2 SVGAGI. The length of the CDR3 is 11 residues. Trimming at V came to 5 bases and at J to 15 bases, leaving 6 bases not matched to a gene. CDR3 sequence: CASSPGQGRFF. Written as DNA, the CDR3 is TGTGCCAGCAGTCCCGGACAGGGACGGTTCTTC.

By sample fraction, this clonotype is large. The chain combines TRBV6-5 with TRBJ2-7; D gene ambiguous. V lost 6 bases, J lost 5 bases, and 11 bases lay in between. CDR3 length: 12 amino acids. The germline CDR1 and CDR2 sequences are MNHEY and SVGAGI. CDR3 region: CASSPPANEQYF. CDR3 nucleotide sequence: TGTGCCAGCAGCCCACCAGCTAACGAGCAGTACTTC.

The chain couples TRBV24-1 to TRBJ2-7; the D gene is possibly TRBD2 (5 bases). The CDR3 is 11 residues long. V lost 3 bases to trimming and J lost 7 bases, with 6 bases between them. The germline V gene has CDR1 KGHDR and CDR2 SFDVKD. The CDR3 loop reads CATSDGEEQYF. The CDR3 DNA reads TGTGCCACCAGTGATGGGGAGGAGCAGTACTTC.

This clonotype has a handful of counts. This chain joins TRBV6-6 and TRBJ1-6, with TRBD1 matching 7 bases. The length of the CDR3 is 15 residues. Germline-derived CDR1 and CDR2 are MNHNY and SVGAGI (reference sequence). V was pared by 2 bases and J by 6 bases, with 4 bases of the junction left unmatched. CDR3 sequence (DNA): TGTGCCAGCAGTTACGACGGGACAGCTAATTCACCCCTCCACTTT. Its protein is CASSYDGTANSPLHF.

This clonotype was observed a handful of times. V gene TRBV15 combines with J gene TRBJ2-5, with 9 bases lining up with TRBD2. The V gene's germline CDR1 is LNHNV and CDR2 YYDKDF (reference sequence). After removal of 5 bases from V and 1 base from J, the junction contained 8 bases not matched to a gene. The CDR3 spans 16 residues. The CDR3 is CATSGPSGGFQETQYF. CDR3 in DNA: TGTGCCACCAGCGGTCCGAGCGGGGGGTTCCAAGAGACCCAGTACTTC.

By its share, this clonotype is medium-sized. The rearrangement joins TRBV7-9 to TRBJ2-7, with TRBD2 as a possible D gene (6 bases). Germline CDR1 SEHNR, CDR2 FQNEAQ (reference sequence). This CDR3 spans 13 amino acids. V was pared by 8 bases and J by 0 bases, with 11 bases between. This CDR3 reads CASETSGSYEQYF. CDR3 DNA sequence: TGTGCCAGCGAGACTAGTGGCTCCTACGAGCAGTACTTC. The full variable domain, rest sourced from reference TRBV7-9 and TRBJ2-7, is DTGVSQNPRHKITKRGQNVTFRCDPISEHNRLYWYRQTLGQGPEFLTYFQNEAQLEKSRLLSDRFSAERPKGSFSTLEIQRTEQGDSAMYLCASETSGSYEQYFGPGTRLTVT.

By share, this clonotype ranks as medium-sized. CDR3 region: CASSLGGGTDTQYF. The DNA of the CDR3 is TGTGCCAGCAGTCTAGGGGGGGGCACAGATACGCAGTATTTT. The gene calls are TRBV6-5 and TRBJ2-3; D possibly corresponds to TRBD2 (7 bases). Trimming pared 5 bases from V and 1 base from J, leaving 10 bases between. This CDR3 comprises 14 residues. Germline loops: CDR1 MNHEY, CDR2 SVGAGI.

Relative to its sample, this clonotype is medium-sized. The chain joins TRBV6-2 or TRBV6-3 to TRBJ2-7; TRBD2 might be the D (6 bases). Trimming shortened V by 6 bases and J by 0 bases, and 12 bases separated the two germline ends. Germline loops: CDR1 MNHEY, CDR2 SVGEGT. This CDR3 region has 14 residues. The CDR3 is CASSKEGLSYEQYF. The CDR3 DNA is TGTGCCAGCAGCAAGGAGGGTCTCTCCTACGAGCAGTACTTC.

This clonotype qualifies as medium-sized (0.01 to 0.1%). Written as DNA, the CDR3 is TGTGCCAGCAGCCCCCAGTGGCAGGACTATGGCTACACCTTC. Protein product: CASSPQWQDYGYTF. The chain joins TRBV7-2 to TRBJ1-2, with D hard to call. There are 14 residues in the CDR3. V was shortened by 5 bases and J by 3 bases, with 13 bases between the two germline ends. Germline V gene data show CDR1 as SGHTA and CDR2 as FQGNSA.

This clonotype is categorized as large. The rearrangement joins TRBV11-2 to TRBJ2-3, with D possibly TRBD1 on 5 matching bases. V was pared by 5 bases and J by 6 bases, with 15 bases between. Germline CDR1 is SGHAT and CDR2 is FQNNGV. The CDR3 is 14 amino acids. The CDR3 region has the DNA TGTGCCAGCAGCCCCCTAGGGGTTGGTGATACGCAGTATTTT. This encodes CASSPLGVGDTQYF.

This clonotype was recorded once. The chain employs TRBV2 and TRBJ1-5; D gene ambiguous. Germline V gene lookup returns CDR1 SNHLY and CDR2 FYNNEI. V was cut by 6 bases and J by 2 bases, with 11 bases left in between. The CDR3 totals 14 residues. CDR3 protein: CASRTRGGNQPQHF. The CDR3, as DNA: TGTGCCAGCAGGACAAGAGGTGGCAATCAGCCCCAGCATTTT. Full variable domain (outside the CDR3, taken from reference TRBV2 and TRBJ1-5): EPEVTQTPSHQVTQMGQEVILRCVPISNHLYFYWYRQILGQKVEFLVSFYNNEISEKSEIFDDQFSVERPDGSNFTLKIRSTKLEDSAMYFCASRTRGGNQPQHFGDGTRLSIL.

This chain connects TRBV29-1 to TRBJ1-3; a weak D match, TRBD1 (5 bases). From germline, CDR1 is SQVTM and CDR2 ANQGSEA. The CDR3 has 14 amino acids. Trimming took off 5 bases at V and 3 bases at J, with 14 bases between the two ends. Here the CDR3 DNA reads TGCAGCGTTACCCGCGAGGGGTTTGGAAACACCATATATTTT. It encodes CSVTREGFGNTIYF.

The chain links TRBV7-6 to TRBJ2-6; D not certain. Germline assignment: CDR1 SGHVS and CDR2 FNYEAQ. The CDR3 loop spans 15 amino acids. Between the trimmed V and J ends, which lost 2 bases and 5 bases, there was a span of 10 bases. The chain's CDR3 is CASSLLGGWANVLTF. The CDR3 DNA reads as TGTGCCAGCAGCTTATTGGGCGGCTGGGCCAACGTCCTGACTTTC.

This clonotype has more than one count but fewer than ten. The chain employs TRBV4-1 and TRBJ2-6; 11 nucleotides match TRBD1. Germline CDR1 MGHRA, CDR2 YSYEKL. The trim removed 2 bases at V and 0 bases at J, leaving 12 bases unmatched. The CDR3 has 21 amino acids. The CDR3, as DNA: TGCGCCAGCAGCCAACAACTTCCGGGGACAGGGGGTTTCTCTGGGGCCAACGTCCTGACTTTC. This translates into CASSQQLPGTGGFSGANVLTF.

This clonotype was found a few times. This sequence joins TRBV18 and TRBJ1-1; 9 bases match TRBD1. The CDR3 has 16 residues. V lost 3 bases and J lost 1; bases outside the gene matches: 6. Germline loops: CDR1 KGHSH, CDR2 LQKENI. CDR3 bases: TGTGCCAGCTCACCCAGGACAGGGGTAACGAACACTGAAGCTTTCTTT. This encodes CASSPRTGVTNTEAFF.

This clonotype was observed a handful of times. The CDR3, as DNA: TGTGCCAGCAGCTTAGCAGGGAGCAATCAGCCCCAGCATTTT. It specifies CASSLAGSNQPQHF. The V and J genes are TRBV7-9 and TRBJ1-5; D gene ambiguous. The V gene's germline CDR1 is SEHNR and CDR2 FQNEAQ (reference sequence). The CDR3 covers 14 residues. Between the trimmed V and J ends, which lost 0 bases and 1 base, there was a span of 4 bases.

By sample share, this clonotype is medium-sized. The chain's CDR3 is CASSYRGGEKLFF. The CDR3, as DNA: TGTGCCAGCAGCTACAGGGGTGGGGAAAAACTGTTTTTT. The chain carries TRBV12-3 or TRBV12-4 and TRBJ1-4; 7 nucleotides agree with TRBD1. The junction had 6 bases not matched to a gene; V was cut back by 6 bases and J by 8 bases. The CDR3 spans 13 residues.

The chain recombines TRBV24-1 with TRBJ1-2, with 9 positions matching TRBD1. This CDR3 comprises 16 residues. Germline CDR1 is KGHDR and CDR2 is SFDVKD. J gave up 5 bases and V 3 bases, and 9 bases lay outside the gene matches. The CDR3 bases are TGTGCCACCAGTGATGCCACAGGGGGCACTATGTATGGCTACACCTTC. It specifies CATSDATGGTMYGYTF.

The V and J genes are TRBV7-8 and TRBJ1-1; D perhaps matches TRBD1 (6 bases). V was trimmed by 5 bases and J by 3 bases, leaving 16 bases between them. Germline CDR1 reads SGHVS; CDR2 reads FQNEAQ. This CDR3 contains 15 residues. CDR3 nucleotide sequence: TGTGCCAGCAGCCCCGGACAGTGGGGGGACACTGAAGCTTTCTTT. This translates into CASSPGQWGDTEAFF.

Concerning this clonotype itself: This may be a read error, as it is one base from a much larger clone. This chain links TRBV4-1 with TRBJ2-5, with TRBD2 as a possible D gene (6 bases). The CDR3 is 19 residues long. The germline V gene has CDR1 MGHRA and CDR2 YSYEKL. V lost 1 base and J 5 bases, leaving 26 bases between the germline ends. The chain's CDR3 is CASSQVPLHGGFGRETQYF. As DNA, the CDR3 is TGCGCCAGCAGCCAAGTACCCTTACACGGAGGGTTCGGTAGGGAGACCCAGTACTTC.

This clonotype has a single count. The chain combines TRBV20-1 with TRBJ2-3; 7 bases are a match to TRBD2. V trimming: 7 bases; J trimming: 4 bases; junction bases outside the gene matches: 5. Germline values: CDR1 DFQATT, CDR2 SNEGSKA (reference sequence). The CDR3 has 12 amino acids. The DNA of the CDR3 is TGCAGTGGGGGCGGGGGTTCAGATACGCAGTATTTT. Residues: CSGGGGSDTQYF.